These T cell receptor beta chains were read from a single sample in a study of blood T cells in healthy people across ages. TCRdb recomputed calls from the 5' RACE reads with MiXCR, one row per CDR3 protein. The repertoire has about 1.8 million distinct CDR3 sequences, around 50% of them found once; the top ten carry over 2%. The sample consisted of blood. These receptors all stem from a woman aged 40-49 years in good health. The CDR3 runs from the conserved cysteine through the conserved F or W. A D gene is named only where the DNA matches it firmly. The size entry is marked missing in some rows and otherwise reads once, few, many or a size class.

CDR3aa: CASSYGGLENGYTF; CDR3nt: TGTGCCAGCAGTTACGGGGGACTCGAAAATGGCTACACCTTC; d_gene: NA; len: 14; abundance: NA; v_gene: TRBV6-2/TRBV6-3; j_gene: TRBJ1-2
CDR3aa: CASPPASVAVSTDTQYF; CDR3nt: TGTGCCAGCCCCCCCGCGTCGGTAGCGGTTAGCACAGATACGCAGTATTTT; d_gene: NA; len: 17; abundance: NA; v_gene: TRBV28; j_gene: TRBJ2-3
CDR3aa: CASLDRRSSKGTQYF; CDR3nt: TGTGCCAGCCTTGACCGGAGGTCATCTAAGGGGACCCAGTACTTC; d_gene: NA; len: 15; abundance: NA; v_gene: TRBV12-3/TRBV12-4; j_gene: TRBJ2-5
CDR3aa: CASSARGPSGANVLTF; CDR3nt: TGTGCCAGCAGTGCCCGGGGTCCCTCTGGGGCCAACGTCCTGACTTTC; d_gene: NA; len: 16; abundance: NA; v_gene: TRBV27; j_gene: TRBJ2-6
CDR3aa: CASSQEPVGLQETQYF; CDR3nt: TGTGCCAGCAGCCAAGAGCCTGTCGGACTCCAAGAGACCCAGTACTTC; d_gene: NA; len: 16; abundance: NA; v_gene: TRBV3-1; j_gene: TRBJ2-5
CDR3aa: CSASDSRGPDTQYF; CDR3nt: TGCAGTGCTAGCGATTCCAGGGGCCCAGATACGCAGTATTTT; d_gene: NA; len: 14; abundance: NA; v_gene: TRBV20-1; j_gene: TRBJ2-3
CDR3aa: CSVEGVKSTDTQYF; CDR3nt: TGCAGCGTTGAGGGCGTAAAAAGCACAGATACGCAGTATTTT; d_gene: NA; len: 14; abundance: few; v_gene: TRBV29-1; j_gene: TRBJ2-3
CDR3aa: CASNPSGGGPDTQYF; CDR3nt: TGTGCCAGCAACCCTAGCGGGGGTGGGCCAGATACGCAGTATTTT; d_gene: TRBD2; len: 15; abundance: NA; v_gene: TRBV7-2; j_gene: TRBJ2-3
CDR3aa: CASSLGDMTQYF; CDR3nt: TGTGCCAGCAGCTTAGGGGACATGACCCAGTACTTC; d_gene: NA; len: 12; abundance: NA; v_gene: TRBV7-9; j_gene: TRBJ2-5
CDR3aa: CASSLGQRIPPLHF; CDR3nt: TGTGCCAGCAGTTTGGGACAGAGGATCCCACCCCTCCACTTT; d_gene: TRBD1; len: 14; abundance: NA; v_gene: TRBV27; j_gene: TRBJ1-6
CDR3aa: CASSLVPLSGGHNEQFF; CDR3nt: TGCGCCAGCAGCTTGGTCCCCTTGAGCGGGGGTCACAATGAGCAGTTCTTC; d_gene: TRBD2; len: 17; abundance: NA; v_gene: TRBV5-1; j_gene: TRBJ2-1
CDR3aa: CASSPVLGQGLSYEQYF; CDR3nt: TGTGCCAGCAGCCCCGTATTGGGACAGGGACTCTCCTACGAGCAGTACTTC; d_gene: TRBD1; len: 17; abundance: once; v_gene: TRBV7-9; j_gene: TRBJ2-7
CDR3aa: CASSELNEQYF; CDR3nt: TGTGCCAGCAGTGAATTGAACGAGCAGTACTTC; d_gene: NA; len: 11; abundance: many; v_gene: TRBV25-1; j_gene: TRBJ2-7
CDR3aa: CASIGYNSPLHF; CDR3nt: TGTGCCAGCATCGGGTATAATTCACCCCTCCACTTT; d_gene: NA; len: 12; abundance: NA; v_gene: TRBV6-1; j_gene: TRBJ1-6
CDR3aa: CASSQVWGQSNQPQHF; CDR3nt: TGCGCCAGCAGCCAAGTTTGGGGACAGAGCAATCAGCCCCAGCATTTT; d_gene: TRBD1; len: 16; abundance: NA; v_gene: TRBV4-1; j_gene: TRBJ1-5
CDR3aa: CASSSRAGGESTDTQYF; CDR3nt: TGTGCCAGCAGCTCCCGGGCGGGGGGGGAGAGCACAGATACGCAGTATTTT; d_gene: TRBD2; len: 17; abundance: NA; v_gene: TRBV28; j_gene: TRBJ2-3
CDR3aa: CSARGFGGGPGKNIQYF; CDR3nt: TGCAGTGCTAGAGGTTTTGGAGGGGGGCCGGGGAAAAACATTCAGTACTTC; d_gene: NA; len: 17; abundance: NA; v_gene: TRBV20-1; j_gene: TRBJ2-4
CDR3aa: CASSLERGLNYGYTF; CDR3nt: TGTGCCAGCAGCTTAGAGCGGGGTTTAAACTATGGCTACACCTTC; d_gene: NA; len: 15; abundance: few; v_gene: TRBV7-9; j_gene: TRBJ1-2
CDR3aa: CASNIGARGEQFF; CDR3nt: TGTGCCAGCAACATAGGAGCGAGGGGTGAGCAGTTCTTC; d_gene: NA; len: 13; abundance: once; v_gene: TRBV3-1; j_gene: TRBJ2-1
CDR3aa: CASSVIAGGVAKNIQYF; CDR3nt: TGCGCCAGCAGTGTAATAGCGGGGGGCGTAGCCAAAAACATTCAGTACTTC; d_gene: TRBD2; len: 17; abundance: NA; v_gene: TRBV10-2; j_gene: TRBJ2-4
CDR3aa: CASSQLGGAIDEQFF; CDR3nt: TGCGCCAGCAGCCAACTAGGGGGGGCGATCGATGAGCAGTTCTTC; d_gene: NA; len: 15; abundance: NA; v_gene: TRBV4-3; j_gene: TRBJ2-1
CDR3aa: CASSGPGQGTETQYF; CDR3nt: TGTGCCAGCAGCGGTCCGGGACAGGGAACAGAGACCCAGTACTTC; d_gene: TRBD1; len: 15; abundance: NA; v_gene: TRBV5-6; j_gene: TRBJ2-5
CDR3aa: CASSQASGVNCEQYF; CDR3nt: TGTGCCAGCAGCCAAGCTAGCGGGGTTAACTGCGAGCAGTACTTC; d_gene: TRBD2; len: 15; abundance: NA; v_gene: TRBV4-2; j_gene: TRBJ2-7
CDR3aa: CASSAPGLAGGMRAQYF; CDR3nt: TGTGCCAGCAGCGCACCGGGACTAGCGGGGGGCATGCGGGCCCAGTACTTC; d_gene: TRBD2; len: 17; abundance: NA; v_gene: TRBV7-2; j_gene: TRBJ2-5
CDR3aa: CASSLVRGWSPLHF; CDR3nt: TGTGCCAGCAGCTTGGTACGGGGCTGGTCACCCCTCCACTTT; d_gene: NA; len: 14; abundance: NA; v_gene: TRBV5-5; j_gene: TRBJ1-6
CDR3aa: CASSYSGGKYEKLFF; CDR3nt: TGTGCCAGCAGTTACAGTGGGGGGAAGTATGAAAAACTGTTTTTT; d_gene: NA; len: 15; abundance: NA; v_gene: TRBV6-5; j_gene: TRBJ1-4
CDR3aa: CASSLFWDTTRGANVLTF; CDR3nt: TGCGCCAGCAGCTTGTTTTGGGATACTACTCGTGGGGCCAACGTCCTGACTTTC; d_gene: NA; len: 18; abundance: NA; v_gene: TRBV5-1; j_gene: TRBJ2-6
CDR3aa: CASKGQADEQYF; CDR3nt: TGCGCCAGCAAGGGACAAGCGGACGAGCAGTACTTC; d_gene: NA; len: 12; abundance: NA; v_gene: TRBV5-1; j_gene: TRBJ2-7
CDR3aa: CASSSGPFEAFF; CDR3nt: TGTGCCAGCAGTTCGGGCCCCTTTGAAGCTTTCTTT; d_gene: NA; len: 12; abundance: NA; v_gene: TRBV6-6; j_gene: TRBJ1-1
CDR3aa: CASRGPQPKAKNIQYF; CDR3nt: TGTGCCAGCAGAGGCCCTCAACCAAAAGCCAAAAACATTCAGTACTTC; d_gene: NA; len: 16; abundance: NA; v_gene: TRBV6-2/TRBV6-3; j_gene: TRBJ2-4
CDR3aa: CASSLRDSESYEQYF; CDR3nt: TGCGCCAGCAGCTTACGGGACAGCGAATCCTACGAGCAGTACTTC; d_gene: TRBD1; len: 15; abundance: NA; v_gene: TRBV5-1; j_gene: TRBJ2-7
CDR3aa: CASSQSGGNNSPLHF; CDR3nt: TGTGCCAGCAGCCAATCGGGTGGAAATAATTCACCCCTCCACTTT; d_gene: NA; len: 15; abundance: NA; v_gene: TRBV16; j_gene: TRBJ1-6
CDR3aa: CASSHLRTDTQYF; CDR3nt: TGTGCCAGCAGCCACCTACGCACAGATACGCAGTATTTT; d_gene: NA; len: 13; abundance: NA; v_gene: TRBV5-6; j_gene: TRBJ2-3
CDR3aa: CASSQPGQTSEIAKNIQYF; CDR3nt: TGTGCCAGCAGTCAACCGGGACAGACTAGCGAGATAGCCAAAAACATTCAGTACTTC; d_gene: NA; len: 19; abundance: few; v_gene: TRBV28; j_gene: TRBJ2-4
CDR3aa: CASRAGALYQETQYF; CDR3nt: TGTGCCAGCAGAGCGGGGGCCTTGTACCAAGAGACCCAGTACTTC; d_gene: TRBD2; len: 15; abundance: NA; v_gene: TRBV12-3/TRBV12-4; j_gene: TRBJ2-5
CDR3aa: CASSSLGTGWKGEQYF; CDR3nt: TGTGCCAGCAGCTCCTTAGGGACAGGGTGGAAGGGCGAGCAGTACTTC; d_gene: TRBD1; len: 16; abundance: few; v_gene: TRBV7-9; j_gene: TRBJ2-7
CDR3aa: CAPWKGGSKETQYF; CDR3nt: TGTGCCCCATGGAAGGGGGGGTCGAAAGAGACCCAGTACTTC; d_gene: NA; len: 14; abundance: NA; v_gene: TRBV12-5; j_gene: TRBJ2-5
CDR3aa: CASSPNEINYGYTF; CDR3nt: TGTGCCAGCAGCCCCAATGAAATTAACTATGGCTACACCTTC; d_gene: NA; len: 14; abundance: NA; v_gene: TRBV7-9; j_gene: TRBJ1-2
CDR3aa: CSARTPRAGVVDNSPLHF; CDR3nt: TGCAGTGCTAGGACCCCACGGGCAGGGGTTGTGGATAATTCACCCCTCCACTTT; d_gene: NA; len: 18; abundance: NA; v_gene: TRBV20-1; j_gene: TRBJ1-6
CDR3aa: CASSPTPDRGQETQYF; CDR3nt: TGTGCCAGCAGCCCCACCCCTGACAGGGGCCAAGAGACCCAGTACTTC; d_gene: TRBD1; len: 16; abundance: NA; v_gene: TRBV7-9; j_gene: TRBJ2-5
CDR3aa: CASSLQGKAEETQYF; CDR3nt: TGTGCCAGCAGTTTACAGGGTAAAGCGGAAGAGACCCAGTACTTC; d_gene: NA; len: 15; abundance: NA; v_gene: TRBV27; j_gene: TRBJ2-5